Each of the 10 T cell receptor beta chains below was sequenced from the same sample in a study of cytomegalovirus exposure and HLA in healthy donors. PCR involved 60 Vbeta and 13 Jbeta primers. The repertoire was sequenced with immunoSEQ multiplex PCR; TCRdb's copy has only in-frame clones and lacks some. The data hold around 120,000 clones, with under 85% observed a single time. Material: PBMCs. The source is a woman in her late teens or twenties in good health and CMV-seronegative.

This rearrangement joins TRBV28 to TRBJ1-5, with no clear D. Per the germline V gene, CDR1 is MDHEN and CDR2 is SYDVKM. The CDR3 contains 14 residues. V lost 2 bases and J lost 4, with 9 bases in between. The CDR3 nucleotides are TGTGCCAGCAGTTTACTGCAGGAAAATCAGCCCCAGCATTTT. This translates into CASSLLQENQPQHF. Together with reference TRBV28 and TRBJ1-5, the CDR3 gives the full variable domain: DVKVTQSSRYLVKRTGEKVFLECVQDMDHENMFWYRQDPGLGLRLIYFSYDVKMKEKGDIPEGYSVSREKKERFSLILESASTNQTSMYLCASSLLQENQPQHFGDGTRLSIL.

The chain links TRBV7-9 to TRBJ2-1, with no clear D. Between the trimmed V and J ends, which lost 5 bases and 10 bases, there was a span of 9 bases. Per germline, CDR1 SEHNR and CDR2 FQNEAQ (reference sequence). The CDR3 spans 11 residues. CDR3 nucleotides: TGTGCCAGCAGCCCGGGTTGGGAGCAGTTCTTC. This gives the protein CASSPGWEQFF.

This chain connects TRBV6-1 to TRBJ2-5; D remains unclear. V was trimmed by 6 bases and J by 2 bases, leaving 10 bases between them. The germline V gene has CDR1 MNHNS and CDR2 SASEGT. The length of the CDR3 is 13 residues. The CDR3 loop is CASRIVLQETQYF. The CDR3 region has the DNA TGTGCCAGCAGAATAGTCCTACAAGAGACCCAGTACTTC.

The chain links TRBV2 to TRBJ1-4, with D possibly TRBD1 on 6 matching bases. V was pared by 6 bases and J by 5 bases, with 16 bases between. The CDR3 consists of 15 residues. CDR1 and CDR2 from the germline V gene are SNHLY and FYNNEI. The CDR3 DNA is TGTGCCAGCAGCGAACCAAGGACAGAGAATGAAAAACTGTTTTTT. Protein product: CASSEPRTENEKLFF.

CDR3 in DNA: TGTGCCAGCACCCCCACAGGCGGAACAAGCTCCTACGAGCAGTACTTC. This sequence encodes CASTPTGGTSSYEQYF. The rearrangement joins TRBV27 to TRBJ2-7; TRBD1 is a possible D gene (5 bases). Between the trimmed V and J ends, which lost 7 bases and 0 bases, there was a span of 19 bases. The CDR3 contains 16 residues. The germline V gene encodes CDR1 MNHEY and CDR2 SMNVEV (reference sequence).

The chain employs TRBV10-2 and TRBJ1-5, with TRBD1 matching 8 bases. The CDR3 loop spans 13 amino acids. CDR1 and CDR2 from the germline V gene are WSHSY and SAAADI. Trimming removed 7 bases from V and 7 bases from J; junction bases left unmatched: 6. This CDR3 reads CASNADRVQPQHF. The CDR3 DNA follows: TGCGCCAGCAACGCGGACAGGGTGCAGCCCCAGCATTTT.

J is TRBJ2-5 and V is TRBV9; 9 positions agree with TRBD2. Germline values: CDR1 SGDLS, CDR2 YYNGEE. The ends lost 2 bases at V and 4 bases at J; junction bases unmatched: 6. The CDR3 loop spans 15 amino acids. The CDR3 loop reads CASSVQAGGGETQYF. CDR3 DNA: TGTGCCAGCAGCGTTCAAGCGGGGGGAGGAGAGACCCAGTACTTC.

The chain employs TRBV6-5 and TRBJ1-6; 8 bases match TRBD1. This CDR3 region has 16 residues. Per germline, CDR1 MNHEY and CDR2 SVGAGI. V dropped 0 bases and J dropped 11; count of bases not matched to a gene: 9. For the CDR3, the DNA is TGTGCCAGCAGTTACTCGATAACAGGGGGGGGACCACCCCTCCACTTT. Encoded protein: CASSYSITGGGPPLHF.

In DNA form, the CDR3 reads TGTGCCAGCGGGCGGGTCAACTATGGCTACACCTTC. Its protein is CASGRVNYGYTF. The rearrangement links TRBV5-6 to TRBJ1-2; D is uncertain. The CDR3 consists of 12 residues. The V and J ends lost 7 bases and 2 bases respectively, with 9 bases between them. The germline V gene encodes CDR1 SGHDT and CDR2 YYEEEE.

With regard to this clone: The same CDR3 is also encoded by other DNA sequences in this sample. The J gene is TRBJ1-4, the V gene TRBV11-2, with 8 positions matching TRBD1. Germline CDR1 SGHAT, CDR2 FQNNGV. This CDR3 comprises 15 residues. V shed 4 bases and J 0 bases; nucleotides not matched to a gene: 1. The CDR3 DNA reads as TGTGCCAGCAGCTCGACAGGGGCAACTAATGAAAAACTGTTTTTT. Its protein product is CASSSTGATNEKLFF.